Each of the 6 T cell receptor beta chains below was sequenced from the same sample in a study of blood T cell repertoires in COVID-19. Clones were read by immunoSEQ multiplex PCR, and TCRdb kept only the in-frame ones, dropping some. The sample includes about 260,000 clones, approximately 82% of them seen just once. Sequencing was carried out using peripheral blood. These receptors originate from a man aged 60 to 69 who had recovered from COVID-19.

The rearrangement joins TRBV5-8 to TRBJ2-1; 14 nucleotides agree with TRBD2. V lost 0 bases, J lost 3 bases, and 5 bases stayed unmatched. CDR3 length equals 18 residues. CDR1 and CDR2 from the germline V gene are SGHTS and YDEGEE. CDR3 in amino acids: CASSLAKTSGRGYNEQFF. For the CDR3, the DNA is TGTGCCAGCAGCTTGGCCAAGACTAGCGGGAGGGGCTACAATGAGCAGTTCTTC.

This clone was counted once. V is TRBV19 and J is TRBJ1-2; TRBD1 agrees at 7 bases. Per germline, CDR1 LNHDA and CDR2 SQIVND (reference sequence). V shed 4 bases and J 4 bases; nucleotides not matched to a gene: 6. This CDR3 region has 14 residues. The DNA for the CDR3 is TGTGCCAGTAGTACACAACAGGGGACCTATGGCTACACCTTC. As protein: CASSTQQGTYGYTF.

This clone has more than one count but fewer than ten. The chain couples TRBV6-6 to TRBJ1-6; D is unclear. The CDR3 loop spans 13 amino acids. V lost 0 bases and J 10 bases, leaving 7 bases between the germline ends. Looked up from germline, CDR1 is MNHNY and CDR2 is SVGAGI (reference sequence). This CDR3 is CASSYSSVSPLHF. The CDR3 DNA is TGTGCCAGCAGTTACTCGTCCGTATCACCCCTCCACTTT.

The chain combines TRBV4-1 with TRBJ2-7; TRBD1 might be the D (5 bases). The CDR3 contains 14 residues. Germline values: CDR1 MGHRA, CDR2 YSYEKL. V shed 1 base and J shed 5 bases, with 12 bases lying between them. CDR3 sequence reads: CASSQGRELDEQYF. CDR3 in DNA: TGCGCCAGCAGCCAAGGCAGGGAATTAGACGAGCAGTACTTC.

This sequence joins TRBV10-2 and TRBJ1-2; tentative D call: TRBD1 (6 bases). Germline V CDR1 and CDR2: WSHSY, SAAADI. The V end was cut by 0 bases, the J end by 7 bases, with 15 bases between. CDR3 size: 15 residues. CDR3 sequence: CASSESRGPVSGYTF. The CDR3 DNA is TGCGCCAGCAGTGAGTCGCGGGGGCCCGTGAGTGGCTACACCTTC.

This clone has a handful of counts. The V and J genes are TRBV5-6 and TRBJ2-2; 10 bases agree with TRBD1. In germline, CDR1 is SGHDT, CDR2 YYEEEE. The CDR3 has 15 residues. With V trimmed by 7 bases and J by 4 bases, 7 bases remained unmatched. CDR3 DNA: TGTGCCAGCGGGTCGACAGGGGGCCTCACCGGGGAGCTGTTTTTT. Encoded protein: CASGSTGGLTGELFF.